Sequencing of this T cell receptor (beta chain) was carried out in a study of T-cell reconstitution after alpha-beta-depleted transplantation in children. Findings and limits, study-wide: From surviving recipient T cells and thymic progenitors came the high day-60 TCRbeta diversity observed in some patients. As was reported, about two months after transplant, alpha-beta T cells came from several hundred expanded graft clones. One year after transplant, T-cell counts and diversity came mostly from newly produced T cells.

Preparation of the TCRbeta library used unique molecular identifiers. TCRdb redid the calling of the PCR reads with MiXCR, one entry per CDR3 protein. This sample carries some 600,000 distinct CDR3 sequences, roughly 13% of them seen once, and the ten largest clones take about 2.2%. Details on this clonotype: Its target is unknown.

Losses at the gene ends were 4 bases for V and 3 bases for J; bases not matched to a gene: 5. Per germline, CDR1 SGHVS and CDR2 FNYEAQ. The CDR3 runs 15 residues. This receptor was identified in a male patient between 5 and 17 years old who had a stem cell transplant for acute myeloid leukemia, so the T cells may come from the graft donor. The gene calls are TRBV7-6 and TRBJ2-2; 7 positions agree with TRBD1. This specimen consisted of PBMCs, mostly from graft donor cells, obtained 360 days after TCRalphabeta/CD19-depleted stem cell transplant. The CDR3 sequence: CASSYNDRDTGELFF. CDR3 nucleotides: TGTGCCAGCAGCTACAACGACAGGGACACCGGGGAGCTGTTTTTT.